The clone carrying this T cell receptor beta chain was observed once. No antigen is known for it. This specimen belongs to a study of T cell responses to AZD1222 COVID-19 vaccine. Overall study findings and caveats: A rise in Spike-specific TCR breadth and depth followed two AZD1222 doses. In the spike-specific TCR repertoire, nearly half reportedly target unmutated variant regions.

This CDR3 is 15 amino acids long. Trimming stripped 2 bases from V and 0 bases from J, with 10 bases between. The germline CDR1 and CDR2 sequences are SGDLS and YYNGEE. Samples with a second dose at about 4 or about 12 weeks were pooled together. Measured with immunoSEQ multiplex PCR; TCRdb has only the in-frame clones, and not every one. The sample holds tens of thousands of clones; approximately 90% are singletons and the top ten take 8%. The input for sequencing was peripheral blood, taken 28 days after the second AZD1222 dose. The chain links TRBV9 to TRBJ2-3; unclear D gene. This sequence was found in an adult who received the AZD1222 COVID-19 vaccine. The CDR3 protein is CASSVYTASTDTQYF. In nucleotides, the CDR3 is TGTGCCAGCAGCGTGTACACAGCTAGCACAGATACGCAGTATTTT.